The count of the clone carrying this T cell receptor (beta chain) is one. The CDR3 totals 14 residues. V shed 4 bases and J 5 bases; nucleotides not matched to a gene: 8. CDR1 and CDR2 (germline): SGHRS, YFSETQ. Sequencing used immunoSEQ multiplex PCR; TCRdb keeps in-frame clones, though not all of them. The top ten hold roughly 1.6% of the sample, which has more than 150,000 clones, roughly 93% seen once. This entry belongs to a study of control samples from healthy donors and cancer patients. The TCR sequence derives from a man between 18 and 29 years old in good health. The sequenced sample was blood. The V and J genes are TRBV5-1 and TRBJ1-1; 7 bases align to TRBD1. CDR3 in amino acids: CASSLAGGWTEAFF. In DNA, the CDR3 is TGCGCCAGCAGCCTAGCAGGGGGTTGGACTGAAGCTTTCTTT.